The present entry profiles one T cell receptor (beta chain) with its context. The target of this receptor is not known. No much larger clone exists at a distance of one base, and base qualities are not known. To prepare the library, PCR was applied. The sample was run on a NextSeq 500. Bulk TCR libraries were generated as previously described, with the TCR primers listed in Table S5 used. Total RNA was purified with the Qiagen AllPrep DNA/RNA kit. Before analysis, reads from multiple sequencing runs of the same library were pooled. The study's processing was this. Reads were retained only if the reads had an exact TCR constant sequence, and the retained reads were trimmed to 150 nt and grouped according to their 12-nt molecular barcodes. Reads in each barcode group were sub-clustered using a 15% Levenshtein threshold, and a quality-weighted consensus sequence was built for each RNA molecule. Non-functional sequences were discarded, and so were lower-count sequences lying one edit away from another sequence. Based on a fit of two negative binomial distributions, barcode sub-clusters having less than 20% of the maximum read count were discarded. The raw public data were reprocessed by TCRdb itself: fastp quality trimming at Q25, MiXCR clonotype calling, in-frame beta chains only. All rows with the same CDR3 protein become a single entry with the most common DNA and genes. The authors' filters were not applied to this entry. This sample has approximately 97,000 distinct CDR3 sequences in its table, and 20% to 25% of those were observed once. Under 1% of the sample is taken by the ten largest.

The source of the sample is a study of molecular identifiers for immune sequencing clone quantification listed by TCRdb under 2018. General notes on the study: For a replicate experiment, RNA from 20,000 or 100,000 naive CD8 T cells was divided into five aliquots, and four of the five aliquots were sequenced. The study was a methods study using CD8 T cells to benchmark molecular-identifier clustering-based TCR repertoire sequencing (MIDCIRS) and TCR RNA copy counting. Overall results and qualifications from the work: Highly expanded clone sizes could be underestimated if identical TCR molecules share a barcode. Modeling gave about 3.2 recovered TCR RNA copies per cell versus 8 to 10 by digital PCR, implying approximately 30% capture efficiency. Clones above 20 RNA copies held over 98% of molecules in CMV-specific effector cells but under 1% in naive cells. When barcode sub-clustering was left out, chimeric consensus sequences inflated TCR diversity, with chimeras reaching as high as 47%. Spiked-in Jurkat TCR RNA (approximately 10 copies' worth), which is not part of the donor repertoire, was contained in the naive libraries. Spiked-in Jurkat TCR RNA equivalent to a single cell was reported to be detectable even among 850,000 to 1,000,000 naive CD8 T cells.

Libraries of naive CD8 T cells were built from anywhere between about 20,000 and 1,000,000 sorted cells, with 10%, 30% or 50% of the purified RNA used. Naive CD8 T cells, defined as CD8+CD4-CCR7+CD45RA+, were FACS-sorted into RLT Plus buffer on a BD FACSAria II. To test detection sensitivity, Jurkat RNA equivalent to nine to ten TCR copies was spiked into samples of roughly 18,000-1,000,000 naive CD8 T cells. Enrichment of CD8 T cells was done with RosetteSep CD8+ T Cell Enrichment Cocktail plus Ficoll-Paque, and ACK red cell lysis came afterward. The receptor's source is a human donor in good health. Some libraries in this study had Jurkat cell RNA spiked in. Sequencing used naive CD8+ T cells from blood, with Jurkat cell RNA spiked in. The intended sense of this specimen's cell subset or site label: FACS-sorted CD8+CD4-CCR7+CD45RA+ naive T cells.

Here is the DNA: TGTGCCAGCAGCCAAACGGACAGGGGTTGGGACGAGCAGTACTTC. This codes for CASSQTDRGWDEQYF. In this chain, TRBV6-5 is recombined with TRBJ2-7, with 9 bases aligning to TRBD1. The CDR3 runs 15 residues from the cysteine to the phenylalanine. This entry keeps only the CDR3 DNA: 45 bases, framed from base 1. CDR1 MNHEY and CDR2 SVGAGI are derived from the germline V gene. The germline V end is reduced by 6 bases and the J end by 5 bases; junction bases left unmatched: 11.